These 9 T cell receptor beta chains came from one sample sequenced in a study of PD-1 blockade in mismatch repair-deficient tumors. Assay: immunoSEQ multiplex PCR; the TCRdb copy retains only in-frame clones and omits some. Found here are 75,000 to 85,000 clones, over 70% of them singletons; the top ten hold around 2.6%. The sample in question was peripheral blood, obtained 12 weeks after starting pembrolizumab. Source of these receptors: an adult with mismatch repair-deficient cancer.

The table lists this clone with a few counts. The genes are TRBV30 and TRBJ1-2; possible D gene TRBD1, 5 bases. The CDR3 sequence is 14 residues long. V lost 6 bases, J lost 4 bases, and 18 bases lay in between. CDR1 GTSNPN and CDR2 SVGIG come from the germline V gene (reference sequence). DNA of the CDR3: TGTGCCTGTGGTCTTTCCGGCGGGACCTATGGCTACACCTTC. This encodes CACGLSGGTYGYTF.

For the CDR3, the DNA is TGTGCCAGCAGTGGGACAGGGGCGAAAGGCTACACCTTC. Encoded protein: CASSGTGAKGYTF. The V call is TRBV25-1, the J call TRBJ1-2; TRBD1 matches at 9 bases. Looked up from germline, CDR1 is MGHDK and CDR2 is SYGVNS. V was pared by 4 bases and J by 8 bases, with 5 bases of the junction left unmatched. CDR3 size: 13 residues.

The chain combines TRBV19 with TRBJ2-5; maybe TRBD2 (7 bases). This CDR3 has 16 amino acids. V lost 3 bases to trimming and J lost 4 bases, with 18 bases between them. CDR1 is LNHDA, CDR2 SQIVND, per germline (reference sequence). The CDR3 bases are TGTGCCAGTAGTATCCCTAGGGGGACGGGAGGAGAGACCCAGTACTTC. It encodes CASSIPRGTGGETQYF.

This chain links TRBV5-6 with TRBJ1-2; D is perhaps TRBD1 (6 bases). Germline V gene lookup returns CDR1 SGHDT and CDR2 YYEEEE. The CDR3 contains 14 residues. Trimming left V 2 bases short and J 8 bases short, with 16 bases between. For the CDR3, the DNA is TGTGCCAGCAGCTTCTCCTCGGGGGCGCGGGGCTACACCTTC. Encoded protein: CASSFSSGARGYTF. Full variable domain (remainder filled in from reference TRBV5-6 and TRBJ1-2): DAGVTQSPTHLIKTRGQQVTLRCSPKSGHDTVSWYQQALGQGPQFIFQYYEEEERQRGNFPDRFSGHQFPNYSSELNVNALLLGDSALYLCASSFSSGARGYTFGSGTRLTVV.

The V and J genes are TRBV5-5 and TRBJ2-7, with D possibly TRBD1 on 6 matching bases. The germline V and J ends were trimmed by 0 bases and 3 bases, with 7 bases remaining between them. This CDR3 spans 13 amino acids. CDR1 and CDR2 from the germline V gene are SGHKS and YYEKEE (reference sequence). Here the CDR3 reads CASSLDRVYEQYF. Written as DNA, the CDR3 is TGTGCCAGCAGCTTGGACAGGGTCTACGAGCAGTACTTC.

V usage is TRBV5-1 and J usage is TRBJ2-5, with a weak D call TRBD1 (5 bases). Germline V gene data show CDR1 as SGHRS and CDR2 as YFSETQ. The ends were cut back, 3 bases at V and 4 bases at J, with 10 bases in the middle. CDR3 length: 13 residues. CDR3 in DNA: TGCGCCAGCAGCTCCAGGGTCCCAGAGACCCAGTACTTC. It yields the protein CASSSRVPETQYF.

V is TRBV27 and J is TRBJ2-7; D may match TRBD1 or TRBD2 (5 bases each). Germline CDR1 is MNHEY and CDR2 is SMNVEV (reference sequence). Trimming removed 3 bases from V and 4 bases from J, with 16 bases in between. There are 15 residues in the CDR3. The CDR3 DNA reads TGTGCCAGCAGTTTTGGGGGAATCCCCGCTTACGAGCAGTACTTC. Amino acids: CASSFGGIPAYEQYF.

This clone was detected once. The rearrangement uses TRBV5-1 and TRBJ1-6, with 10 bases identical to TRBD1. V shed 0 bases and J 5 bases; nucleotides not matched to a gene: 5. The CDR3 contains 17 residues. Per germline, CDR1 SGHRS and CDR2 YFSETQ. For the CDR3, the DNA is TGCGCCAGCAGCTTGGTTCTCGGGACAGGGGATAATTCACCCCTCCACTTT. Protein: CASSLVLGTGDNSPLHF.

The table lists this clone with many counts. This chain connects TRBV19 to TRBJ1-1, with a possible D match to TRBD1 (5 bases). The CDR3 is made up of 15 amino acids. Trimming shortened V by 8 bases and J by 4 bases, and 20 bases separated the two germline ends. CDR1 and CDR2 (germline): LNHDA, SQIVND (reference sequence). The CDR3 sequence: CASARGGMMGTEAFF. The DNA of the CDR3 is TGTGCCAGTGCGAGGGGAGGGATGATGGGCACTGAAGCTTTCTTT.